One sample yielded the 32 T cell receptor beta chains listed below, sequenced in a study of cytomegalovirus exposure and HLA in healthy donors. Researchers ran the PCR with 60 Vbeta and 13 Jbeta primers. Here immunoSEQ multiplex PCR was the method, and the copy in TCRdb shows in-frame clones only, minus some. Seen here are 90,000 to 150,000 clones, roughly four fifths observed once, and the top ten hold roughly 3.1%. Source material: PBMCs. The receptor set was obtained from a woman aged 25 to 39 in good health and CMV-seropositive.

This clone was counted only a few times. Sequence at one end of the junction differs from germline and may be a read error. The rearrangement joins TRBV7-9 to TRBJ2-1; a weak D match, TRBD1 (5 bases). Germline-derived CDR1 and CDR2 are SEHNR and FQNEAQ (reference sequence). The CDR3 has 13 amino acids. The CDR3 DNA reads as TGTTCCAGCAGCTTCCGTAGGGGCAATGAGCAGTTCTTC. Encoded protein: CSSSFRRGNEQFF.

In its sample, this clone was seen many times. V usage is TRBV4-1 and J usage is TRBJ1-1; D is unclear. Germline V lookup: CDR1 MGHRA, CDR2 YSYEKL. The V end was cut by 2 bases, the J end by 0 bases, with 10 bases between. CDR3 length: 15 amino acids. CDR3 sequence: CASSQTQIMNTEAFF. The CDR3 nucleotides read TGCGCCAGCAGCCAAACACAGATTATGAACACTGAAGCTTTCTTT.

The chain employs TRBV7-7 and TRBJ2-5; possible D gene TRBD1, 7 bases. This CDR3 region has 14 residues. V was pared by 5 bases and J by 5 bases, with 15 bases between. The germline gives CDR1 SSHAT, CDR2 FNYEAQ (reference sequence). The CDR3 nucleotides are TGTGCCAGCAGCCGCTTGGAGGGGGCGGAGACCCAGTACTTC. The encoded protein is CASSRLEGAETQYF. Variable domain in full (rest from reference TRBV7-7 and TRBJ2-5): GAGVSQSPRYKVTKRGQDVTLRCDPISSHATLYWYQQALGQGPEFLTYFNYEAQPDKSGLPSDRFSAERPEGSISTLTIQRTEQRDSAMYRCASSRLEGAETQYFGPGTRLLVL.

The chain links TRBV18 to TRBJ1-5; 9 bases agree with TRBD1. J lost 6 bases, V lost 3 bases, and 6 bases had no gene match. The V gene's germline CDR1 is KGHSH and CDR2 LQKENI. The CDR3 has 15 residues. Here the CDR3 reads CASSPTGGGGQPQHF. CDR3 in DNA: TGTGCCAGCTCACCCACAGGGGGCGGAGGTCAGCCCCAGCATTTT.

This clone came up a few times. This chain connects TRBV7-8 to TRBJ2-7; 8 nucleotides line up with TRBD1. After removal of 5 bases from V and 6 bases from J, the junction contained 12 bases not matched to a gene. Looked up from germline, CDR1 is SGHVS and CDR2 is FQNEAQ. This CDR3 comprises 15 residues. The CDR3 sequence: CASSRNRGSYGEQYF. CDR3 in DNA: TGTGCCAGCAGCCGCAACAGGGGGTCTTATGGCGAGCAGTACTTC.

The chain combines TRBV7-2 with TRBJ1-4; D not certain. Trimming cost V 6 bases and J 3 bases, with 11 bases left between them. CDR1 and CDR2 (germline): SGHTA, FQGNSA. This CDR3 is 14 amino acids long. DNA for the CDR3: TGTGCCAGCAGTCCAGATTATGCTAATGAAAAACTGTTTTTT. It translates to CASSPDYANEKLFF.

This chain uses TRBV7-2 with TRBJ1-2; 7 bases are a match to TRBD1. Per germline, CDR1 SGHTA and CDR2 FQGNSA. With V trimmed by 4 bases and J by 7 bases, 9 bases remained unmatched. This CDR3 comprises 14 residues. CDR3 DNA: TGTGCCAGCAGCTCGGACAGGTCTGGGGGTGGCTACACCTTC. Translation gives CASSSDRSGGGYTF.

This chain links TRBV10-3 with TRBJ1-2; D is ambiguous. V shed 6 bases and J shed 8 bases, with 16 bases lying between them. The CDR3 has 13 amino acids. Germline V gene lookup returns CDR1 ENHRY and CDR2 SYGVKD. CDR3 residues: CAISPRGGWGYTF. In DNA form, the CDR3 reads TGTGCCATCAGCCCGAGAGGAGGCTGGGGCTACACCTTC.

This chain's CDR3 is CASSSWGTGGAPLHF. Written as DNA, the CDR3 is TGTGCCAGCAGCTCATGGGGGACAGGGGGTGCACCCCTCCACTTT. The chain couples TRBV5-6 to TRBJ1-6; 11 bases map to TRBD1. The CDR3 is 15 amino acids. V lost 3 bases, J lost 11 bases, and 7 bases stayed unmatched. Germline lookup yields CDR1 SGHDT and CDR2 YYEEEE.

The V call is TRBV6-1, the J call TRBJ2-3; TRBD2 agrees at 10 bases. The J segment lost 6 bases and the V segment lost 5 bases, leaving 8 bases of the junction unmatched. This CDR3 region has 15 residues. CDR1 and CDR2 from the germline V gene are MNHNS and SASEGT. CDR3 sequence: CASSKQRGGGDTQYF. CDR3 coding DNA: TGTGCCAGCAGTAAACAGCGGGGGGGCGGTGATACGCAGTATTTT.

The V gene is TRBV7-2, the J gene TRBJ2-1, with a tentative D call TRBD2 (6 bases). Trimming removed 1 base from V and 1 base from J, with 17 bases in between. The CDR3 totals 18 residues. Germline assignment: CDR1 SGHTA and CDR2 FQGNSA. CDR3 sequence (DNA): TGTGCCAGCAGCTTAGTGCTAGGAGGGACGGGGTCCTACAATGAGCAGTTCTTC. Encoded protein: CASSLVLGGTGSYNEQFF. The full variable domain, with the rest looked up from reference TRBV7-2 and TRBJ2-1, is GAGVSQSPSNKVTEKGKDVELRCDPISGHTALYWYRQSLGQGLEFLIYFQGNSAPDKSGLPSDRFSAERTGGSVSTLTIQRTQQEDSAVYLCASSLVLGGTGSYNEQFFGPGTRLTVL.

This clone was seen a few times. The chain has TRBV28 and TRBJ2-7; 7 positions match TRBD2. This CDR3 spans 16 amino acids. The ends lost 3 bases at V and 4 bases at J; junction bases unmatched: 12. Germline CDR1 reads MDHEN; CDR2 reads SYDVKM. CDR3 in amino acids: CASSFYGTNLGYEQYF. DNA for the CDR3: TGTGCCAGCAGTTTCTACGGGACTAACCTAGGATACGAGCAGTACTTC.

The chain has TRBV18 and TRBJ2-5, with no clear D. The CDR3 extends over 13 amino acids. Germline CDR1 and CDR2: KGHSH and LQKENI. V lost 4 bases and J 2 bases, leaving 8 bases between the germline ends. The CDR3 DNA sequence: TGTGCCAGCTCACGCGGAGAACAAGAGACCCAGTACTTC. It translates to CASSRGEQETQYF. Using reference TRBV18 and TRBJ2-5 for the parts outside the CDR3, the full variable domain is NAGVMQNPRHLVRRRGQEARLRCSPMKGHSHVYWYRQLPEEGLKFMVYLQKENIIDESGMPKERFSAEFPKEGPSILRIQQVVRGDSAAYFCASSRGEQETQYFGPGTRLLVL.

V and J are TRBV6-5 and TRBJ2-7; 7 bases are shared with TRBD2. J was trimmed by 6 bases and V by 6 bases; bases with no gene match: 5. This CDR3 spans 12 amino acids. Germline CDR1 is MNHEY and CDR2 is SVGAGI. CDR3 region: CASRGASGEQYF. CDR3 in DNA: TGTGCCAGCAGAGGGGCTAGCGGCGAGCAGTACTTC.

This chain connects TRBV5-1 to TRBJ1-1; 7 bases map to TRBD1. Germline CDR1 and CDR2: SGHRS and YFSETQ. Trimming cost V 4 bases and J 4 bases; bases outside gene matches: 10. The CDR3 loop spans 15 amino acids. Here the CDR3 reads CASSARQGRSTEAFF. CDR3 nucleotide sequence: TGCGCCAGCAGCGCAAGACAGGGCAGGTCCACTGAAGCTTTCTTT.

This clone was counted once. The V and J genes are TRBV7-2 and TRBJ2-7; 8 nucleotides line up with TRBD2. This CDR3 contains 14 residues. V lost 8 bases to trimming and J lost 1 base; unmatched junction nucleotides: 7. Per germline, CDR1 SGHTA and CDR2 FQGNSA. The CDR3 region is CASRKTSDSYEQYF. The CDR3 DNA sequence: TGTGCCAGCCGTAAGACTAGCGATTCCTACGAGCAGTACTTC.

The sample holds many counts of this clone. This sequence joins TRBV2 and TRBJ1-5; D unresolved. The germline gives CDR1 SNHLY, CDR2 FYNNEI. V was pared by 4 bases and J by 5 bases, with 6 bases between. This CDR3 is 12 amino acids long. In DNA, the CDR3 is TGTGCCAGCAGTGCACATGATCAGCCCCAGCATTTT. The encoded protein is CASSAHDQPQHF.

This sequence joins TRBV28 and TRBJ2-5; a possible D gene is TRBD2 (6 bases). CDR1 and CDR2 from the germline V gene are MDHEN and SYDVKM. Trimming stripped 1 base from V and 3 bases from J, with 12 bases between. CDR3 size: 15 residues. CDR3 sequence: CASSLYRGGEETQYF. CDR3 nucleotide sequence: TGTGCCAGCAGTTTATATAGGGGAGGTGAAGAGACCCAGTACTTC.

The chain joins TRBV28 to TRBJ1-3; 7 bases map to TRBD1. Unmatched junction bases numbered 6, after V lost 5 bases and J lost 5 bases. The CDR3 has 14 residues. Per germline, CDR1 MDHEN and CDR2 SYDVKM. CDR3 protein: CASSRQGLRNTIYF. As DNA, the CDR3 is TGTGCCAGCAGTCGACAGGGCCTTCGAAACACCATATATTTT. The variable domain in full, with the rest retrieved from reference TRBV28 and TRBJ1-3, is DVKVTQSSRYLVKRTGEKVFLECVQDMDHENMFWYRQDPGLGLRLIYFSYDVKMKEKGDIPEGYSVSREKKERFSLILESASTNQTSMYLCASSRQGLRNTIYFGEGSWLTVV.

This clone was seen a handful of times. The genes are TRBV10-3 and TRBJ2-1, with 9 nucleotides matching TRBD2. Germline V CDR1 and CDR2: ENHRY, SYGVKD. The CDR3 has 15 amino acids. V lost 10 bases to trimming and J lost 0 bases; unmatched junction nucleotides: 7. As DNA, the CDR3 is TGTGCCACCGGAAGCGGGGGGTACTCCTACAATGAGCAGTTCTTC. Its translation: CATGSGGYSYNEQFF.

This chain uses TRBV5-6 with TRBJ2-5, with 10 bases that match TRBD2. CDR3 length: 16 amino acids. V was pared by 0 bases and J by 4 bases, with 6 bases of the junction left unmatched. From germline, CDR1 is SGHDT and CDR2 YYEEEE. The CDR3 sequence is CASSLGLAGARETQYF. The DNA of the CDR3 is TGTGCCAGCAGCTTGGGGCTAGCGGGGGCCCGAGAGACCCAGTACTTC.

Notes on this clone: The junction differs from germline at one of its ends, possibly a read error. The chain has TRBV4-1 and TRBJ1-5; tentative D call: TRBD1 (6 bases). Per germline, CDR1 MGHRA and CDR2 YSYEKL. There are 16 residues in the CDR3. As DNA, the CDR3 is TGTGCCAGCAGCCAAGATTCGCAGGGGAAGAATCAGCCCCAGCATTTT. As protein: CASSQDSQGKNQPQHF.

This chain links TRBV7-2 with TRBJ2-1; 15 bases agree with TRBD2. The V segment lost 2 bases and the J segment 4 bases; nucleotides outside the gene matches: 9. Germline lookup yields CDR1 SGHTA and CDR2 FQGNSA. This CDR3 has 19 amino acids. The DNA of the CDR3 is TGTGCCAGCAGCTTACTCCCCAGGACTAGCGGGGGGGGTTACAATGAGCAGTTCTTC. It codes for CASSLLPRTSGGGYNEQFF.

This chain links TRBV20-1 with TRBJ2-5; weak D call: TRBD2 (5 bases). CDR1 and CDR2 from the germline V gene are DFQATT and SNEGSKA (reference sequence). The CDR3 is 11 residues long. Trimming cost V 4 bases and J 5 bases, with 8 bases left between them. The CDR3 reads CSAKPGETQYF. CDR3 DNA sequence: TGCAGTGCTAAACCGGGGGAGACCCAGTACTTC.

This chain uses TRBV21-1 with TRBJ2-1; the table gives TRBD1 as D, unverified against the DNA. TRBV21-1 is a pseudogene segment. This CDR3 spans 15 amino acids. CDR3 nucleotides: TGTGCCAGCAGCAATCGGCCAGGGGACAATAATGAGCAGTTCTTC. Protein: CASSNRPGDNNEQFF.

This clone was seen a single time. This CDR3 reads CASSLDGPSGADTQYF. The CDR3 DNA follows: TGTGCCAGCAGCTTGGATGGTCCTAGCGGGGCAGATACGCAGTATTTT. This chain links TRBV5-4 with TRBJ2-3; 9 nucleotides line up with TRBD2. Looked up from germline, CDR1 is SGHNT and CDR2 is YYREEE (reference sequence). The trim removed 0 bases at V and 4 bases at J, leaving 6 bases unmatched. The length of the CDR3 is 16 residues.

This clone turned up a few times. The genes are TRBV29-1 and TRBJ2-3, with 7 bases identical to TRBD2. The V gene end was trimmed by 3 bases and the J gene end by 0 bases; junction bases not matched to a gene: 6. The CDR3 covers 15 residues. Germline V CDR1 and CDR2: SQVTM, ANQGSEA. This chain's CDR3 is CSVERASGSTDTQYF. In DNA form, the CDR3 reads TGCAGCGTTGAGAGGGCTAGCGGTAGCACAGATACGCAGTATTTT.

In DNA form, the CDR3 reads TGCGCCAGCAGCCAAGGGGGCGGGGTAGGGGAGACCCAGTACTTC. Its protein is CASSQGGGVGETQYF. The rearrangement joins TRBV4-1 to TRBJ2-5; possible D gene TRBD2, 6 bases. Germline V CDR1 and CDR2: MGHRA, YSYEKL. The V end lost 1 base, the J end lost 5 bases, and 14 bases lay between the germline ends. The CDR3 is 15 residues long.

The chain combines TRBV4-1 with TRBJ1-6; TRBD1 might be the D (6 bases). The germline V and J ends were trimmed by 0 bases and 0 bases, with 12 bases remaining between them. Germline V gene sequence: CDR1 MGHRA, CDR2 YSYEKL. CDR3 size: 18 residues. CDR3 nucleotide sequence: TGCGCCAGCAGCCAAGATGGGACACCTAACTCCTATAATTCACCCCTCCACTTT. Translated, it gives CASSQDGTPNSYNSPLHF.

The gene calls are TRBV7-9 and TRBJ2-2; 8 bases line up with TRBD1. Looked up from germline, CDR1 is SEHNR and CDR2 is FQNEAQ (reference sequence). The V segment lost 5 bases and the J segment 3 bases; nucleotides outside the gene matches: 5. The CDR3 has 15 amino acids. CDR3 sequence (DNA): TGTGCCAGCAGCGGGCAGGGGGCGGACACCGGGGAGCTGTTTTTT. Translating it yields CASSGQGADTGELFF.

The chain employs TRBV19 and TRBJ1-1, with D hard to call. Trimming took 7 bases from V and 0 from J, leaving 12 bases between them. The CDR3 length is 14 residues. Germline values: CDR1 LNHDA, CDR2 SQIVND (reference sequence). CDR3 residues: CASINTRLNTEAFF. CDR3 coding DNA: TGTGCCAGTATCAATACCAGATTGAACACTGAAGCTTTCTTT.

The V gene is TRBV15, the J gene TRBJ1-5, with D perhaps matching TRBD1 (5 bases). This CDR3 has 14 residues. CDR1 and CDR2 (germline): LNHNV, YYDKDF (reference sequence). Deletions cut 1 base from V and 5 bases from J, with 9 bases between. The CDR3 DNA follows: TGTGCCACCAGCAGAGGGGGAGGGGATCAGCCCCAGCATTTT. It specifies CATSRGGGDQPQHF.